The 9 T cell receptor beta chains below all came from one sample that was sequenced in a study of early T cells in non-severe SARS-CoV-2 infection. In TCRdb, the 5' RACE reads were re-called with MiXCR into one record per CDR3 protein. This sample has tens of thousands of distinct CDR3 sequences, with approximately 5.8% found just once. The sample consisted of whole blood. These receptors originate from an adult who was a healthcare worker with PCR-confirmed SARS-CoV-2 infection or an uninfected control (not recorded which).

Ten or more counts support this clonotype. CDR3 sequence: CASSVEGQGARYNEQFF. The CDR3 DNA follows: TGTGCCAGCAGCGTAGAGGGACAGGGGGCGCGGTACAATGAGCAGTTCTTC. V is TRBV9 and J is TRBJ2-1; 12 bases agree with TRBD1. The CDR3 consists of 17 residues. The germline gives CDR1 SGDLS, CDR2 YYNGEE. Losses at the gene ends were 0 bases for V and 4 bases for J; bases not matched to a gene: 5.

This clonotype was picked up a small number of times. The V gene is TRBV3-1, the J gene TRBJ2-7; the match to TRBD2 covers 11 bases. V shed 0 bases and J 3 bases; nucleotides not matched to a gene: 16. The CDR3 consists of 20 residues. CDR1 and CDR2 from the germline V gene are LGHDT and YNNKEL (reference sequence). CDR3 nucleotide sequence: TGTGCCAGCAGCCAAGATTACGGGACTAGCGGAAGTGGGGTCTACTACGAGCAGTACTTC. This sequence encodes CASSQDYGTSGSGVYYEQYF.

There are many counts of this clonotype. The chain has TRBV18 and TRBJ1-2; possible D gene TRBD1, 5 bases. Trimming shortened V by 4 bases and J by 0 bases, and 9 bases separated the two germline ends. Looked up from germline, CDR1 is KGHSH and CDR2 is LQKENI. This CDR3 is 14 amino acids long. In nucleotides, the CDR3 is TGTGCCAGCTCACGGGACGGTTCTAACTATGGCTACACCTTC. Translation gives CASSRDGSNYGYTF. Full variable domain (rest looked up from reference TRBV18 and TRBJ1-2): NAGVMQNPRHLVRRRGQEARLRCSPMKGHSHVYWYRQLPEEGLKFMVYLQKENIIDESGMPKERFSAEFPKEGPSILRIQQVVRGDSAAYFCASSRDGSNYGYTFGSGTRLTVV.

This clonotype was seen at least ten times. The CDR3 spells CASSSSGSNTGELFF. For the CDR3, the DNA is TGCGCCAGCAGCTCTAGCGGGTCGAACACCGGGGAGCTGTTTTTT. This rearrangement joins TRBV5-1 to TRBJ2-2; 8 positions match TRBD2. V trimming: 3 bases; J trimming: 0 bases; junction bases outside the gene matches: 1. The CDR3 is 15 residues long. Germline V CDR1 and CDR2: SGHRS, YFSETQ.

The rearrangement uses TRBV6-1 and TRBJ1-2, with D possibly being TRBD1 (5 bases). CDR1 is MNHNS, CDR2 SASEGT, per germline. This CDR3 comprises 15 residues. V lost 2 bases to trimming and J lost 6 bases, with 16 bases between them. DNA of the CDR3: TGTGCCAGCAGTGAATTCGTCCGGACAATCGATGGCTACACCTTC. Protein sequence: CASSEFVRTIDGYTF.

This clonotype was detected many times. The chain joins TRBV3-1 to TRBJ1-5; 9 bases agree with TRBD1. The CDR3 totals 18 residues. The germline gives CDR1 LGHDT, CDR2 YNNKEL (reference sequence). V trimming: 0 bases; J trimming: 1 base; junction bases outside the gene matches: 7. The CDR3: CASSQEKTGGMSNQPQHF. In DNA, the CDR3 is TGTGCCAGCAGCCAAGAGAAGACAGGGGGTATGAGCAATCAGCCCCAGCATTTT. The variable domain in full, completed from reference TRBV3-1 and TRBJ1-5, reads DTAVSQTPKYLVTQMGNDKSIKCEQNLGHDTMYWYKQDSKKFLKIMFSYNNKELIINETVPNRFSPKSPDKAHLNLHINSLELGDSAVYFCASSQEKTGGMSNQPQHFGDGTRLSIL.

This clonotype appeared many times. The V and J genes are TRBV5-5 and TRBJ1-5, with 9 bases matching TRBD1. Germline CDR1 and CDR2: SGHKS and YYEKEE (reference sequence). CDR3 length: 16 residues. J was trimmed by 1 base and V by 4 bases; bases with no gene match: 6. CDR3 amino acids: CASSPTTGGSNQPQHF. CDR3 DNA sequence: TGTGCCAGCAGCCCGACGACAGGGGGAAGCAATCAGCCCCAGCATTTT.

This clonotype was seen many times. The gene calls are TRBV30 and TRBJ2-5; 8 bases are a match to TRBD1. Unmatched junction bases numbered 4, after V lost 3 bases and J lost 1 base. From germline, CDR1 is GTSNPN and CDR2 SVGIG (reference sequence). The CDR3 extends over 14 amino acids. CDR3 loop: CAWRMTGVQETQYF. The DNA of the CDR3 is TGTGCCTGGAGGATGACAGGGGTCCAAGAGACCCAGTACTTC.

This clonotype was observed at least ten times. V usage is TRBV29-1 and J usage is TRBJ2-1, with 9 bases matching TRBD2. The CDR3 extends over 15 amino acids. The ends lost 2 bases at V and 0 bases at J; junction bases unmatched: 2. Germline V CDR1 and CDR2: SQVTM, ANQGSEA. CDR3 region: CSVELAGSSYNEQFF. CDR3 nucleotide sequence: TGCAGCGTTGAACTAGCGGGGAGCTCCTACAATGAGCAGTTCTTC.